This TCR beta chain was recovered during a study of cytomegalovirus exposure and HLA in healthy donors listed by TCRdb under 2017. With respect to the entire study: According to an earlier analysis of a few hundred of the donors, about 170 million T cells yielded roughly 100 million unique TCR beta sequences and about 300 Gb of sequence data. An early release that covered some 630 HLA-typed donors contained approximately 300 gigabases of sequencing data and 65 million to 100 million unique TCR sequences. Of the roughly 390 genotyped donors, 80% to 90% were placed in the genetic ancestry cluster associated with self-reported Caucasian donors. The study aimed to test whether cataloging public T cell receptors could reveal signatures of past pathogen exposure. Using immunosequencing, the study profiled T cell repertoires from 666 subjects and related those repertoires to cytomegalovirus serostatus. A separate validation cohort of 100 to 150 different subjects was used in addition to the 666-subject first cohort. The study combined high-throughput TCR immunosequencing, statistical association of individual TCRs with disease status, and machine learning to predict cytomegalovirus infection status. To study patterns of TCR occurrence, a later analysis re-analyzed previously published TCR beta repertoires from 600 to 750 donors and added high-resolution HLA genotyping. Rather than drawing on any new phenotypic data, the later analysis identified candidate immune exposures from TCR beta sequences and the way those sequences occurred across donors. An earlier analysis of approximately 630 of the donors applied high-throughput TCR beta sequencing to assess whether each TCR beta V gene segment acted as functional or pseudogenic. Donor age, sex, ethnicity and CMV serostatus were compiled together with the repertoire data. A later genetic analysis took genome-wide SNP genotypes for about 65% of the roughly 670 donors and used that subset as a discovery cohort. Every discovery cohort repertoire had been produced on one sequencing platform. Class I and class II HLA loci were covered by the typing at four-digit resolution. The number of donors typed differed by locus, with roughly 620-630 for A, B, C, DRB1 and DQB1, around 560 for DQA1, 600 to 610 for DPA1, and approximately 470 for DPB1. Roughly 5 DR-DQ haplotypes were handled as single units for association and clustering because linkage in the cohort was strong. On average, roughly 250,000 unique TCR beta nucleotide sequences were sequenced per donor among about 400 genotyped donors of the cohort, with roughly 18% of those sequences being non-productive.

Measured from the cysteine to the phenylalanine, the CDR3 is 17 residues long. The sequence is cut down to CDR3 DNA, 51 bases in frame from base 1. Between the V and J ends, shortened by 2 bases and 1 base respectively, the junction contains 16 bases. The germline V gene gives CDR1 as SGHTS and CDR2 as YDEGEE. Overall study results and their limits: Because counts were too low, 15 to 20 rarely observed V segments, including chromosome 9 orphons, were left out of the earlier analysis of some 600 of the donors. In this cohort, only TCR beta chains were sequenced, and detectable features were limited by the absence of alpha or paired-chain data. Three of the identified cytomegalovirus-associated TCR beta chains were confirmed in vitro to be specific for cytomegalovirus antigens. The presence/absence analyses assumed that sequencing depth was roughly uniform across donors, and that assumption may not be true. CMV serostatus was the only immune exposure information available for the cohort. Correlated functional status among segregating V segments might be attributable to linkage disequilibrium, but an unknown experimental factor could not be ruled out. A further reported finding was that TCR beta sequences accurately predicted the HLA-A and HLA-B alleles for most subjects in the first cohort. In an earlier analysis of about 600 of the donors, most TCR beta V segments appeared in productive rearrangements about 90% or about 30% of the time, broadly matching IMGT annotations. In a later genetic analysis, fewer N-insertions in productive TCRs were reported among donors in an Asian-associated ancestry cluster than the roughly 700-donor mean. A group of highly shared sequence variants was considered likely to be a technical artifact of the sequencing pipeline. Cytomegalovirus status was reported to be diagnosed by the classifier with high specificity and sensitivity in both the original and validation cohorts. A later analysis associated 15,000 or so TCR beta sequences with specific HLA alleles at a false discovery rate of 0.05. When HLA alleles, especially DR and DQ, strongly co-occurred, attributing TCR associations to individual alleles was difficult. Some IMGT-functional V segments, including TRBV6-2 and TRBV6-3, could not be told apart with the 87-base-pair reads, so those segments were excluded. An association between a missense DCLRE1C variant and V-gene and J-gene trimming of TCR beta chains was found in a later genetic analysis and replicated in an independent cohort. Because HLA typing was missing for some donors at each locus, association tests included only the typed subset. The authors suggested that the approach could potentially be extended to other disease states and immunological phenotypes. A later analysis found that TCR association rates varied across HLA loci, with DRB1 alleles showing the most associated TCRs and HLA-C alleles the fewest. Most CMV-associated TCR beta chains appeared to be HLA-restricted in a later analysis, and the HLA associations seemed to be driven largely by CMV exposure. The study listed 150 to 200 TCR beta chains as associated with cytomegalovirus. Most TCR sequences were seen in very few donors, while some public TCRs were found in many individuals. In a later analysis, HLA-associated TCR beta chains were found to be more clonally expanded and to have lower generation probabilities than equally common non-associated chains. In a later analysis, several top co-occurrence clusters were reported to appear linked to parvovirus B19, influenza, CMV and Epstein-Barr virus.

With respect to this clone: What this receptor recognizes is not known. There are no base qualities to consult, and no much larger clone falls within one base.

The cohort was made up of approximately 700 healthy bone marrow donors. At the time of sampling, all cohort members were nominally healthy, though unrecorded immune exposures were likely present. The donor tested CMV seropositive and was one of the 289 seropositive cohort members. Every donor gave a peripheral blood sample, and the peripheral blood mononuclear cells from that sample were used for TCR beta sequencing. Genomic DNA extraction from the blood cell samples was performed with the Qiagen DNeasy Blood Extraction Kit. Library prep was done by the immunoSEQ multiplex PCR assay. The multiplex PCR relied on a mix of 60 forward primers for TCR Vbeta segments and 13 reverse primers for TCR Jbeta segments. Amplification of the CDR3 region of rearranged TCR beta genes was performed with a multiplex PCR assay on genomic DNA. The amplified TCR beta libraries were sequenced on the Illumina HiSeq System as 87-base-pair reads. From the authors' description of their analysis: A later analysis counted some 74 million unique TCR beta chains across the 640 or so repertoires, and some 11 million of these chains were shared by at least two donors. To remove PCR and sequencing errors, raw reads were error-corrected and collapsed into unique sequences using a nearest-neighbor algorithm that merged closely related sequences. V, D and J gene segments were assigned by aligning CDR3 sequences to IMGT reference sequences. For a sequence to be retained, a match of at least six nucleotides to both a V gene segment and a J gene segment was required. A rearrangement was called productive if the CDR3 had no stop codons and remained in frame with V and J, and every other rearrangement was called non-productive. CDR3 was defined according to IMGT convention as the region running from the second conserved V-encoded cysteine to the conserved J-encoded phenylalanine. Sequences without an unambiguous match to a single V gene segment were excluded from the earlier analysis of over 500 of the donors. An earlier analysis of about 600 of the donors called V segments functional above 56.7% productive rearrangements and segregating when the between-donor standard deviation exceeded 5%. To diagnose cytomegalovirus status from the catalog of TCR beta chain sequences, a statistical classification framework was built. In a later analysis, TCR nucleotide sequences were compared against IMGT/GENE-DB human TR gene sequences so that V and J genes could be assigned. The TCRdist pipeline was used in a later analysis to assign CDR3 sequences and most-parsimonious VDJ recombination scenarios. In a later analysis, every TCR beta chain was defined by the combination of its CDR3 amino acid sequence and its V-gene family, and reads without a unique V-gene family were dropped. A later analysis removed 500 to 650 highly shared, low-generation-probability nucleotide sequences to deal with suspected cross-contamination and a sequencing artifact. In a later analysis, a clonal expansion index for each public chain was calculated from normalized within-repertoire ranks of inferred template counts. In a later analysis, generation probabilities were computed with a VDJ recombination model fitted to out-of-frame rearrangements, and the resulting probabilities were checked against IGoR. A later analysis scored TCR-TCR, TCR-HLA and TCR-CMV co-occurrence with hypergeometric tests, applying a repertoire-size bias correction to TCR pairs. False discovery rates were estimated in a later analysis by permuting HLA or CMV assignments 20 times. A later analysis grouped co-occurring TCRs with DBSCAN, adding TCRdist sequence similarity when clustering within HLA-allele-positive subsets. Co-occurrence clustering excluded repertoires with fewer than 30,000 or more than 120,000 public chains, plus five with anomalous nucleotide sharing. TCRdb retrieved this table from immuneACCESS and kept in-frame rearrangements only. Not all clones are present; in checked studies, unresolved V genes account for under half, and no reason is known for the remainder. From that table come the V and J calls and clone size; the DNA was used to work out D and trimming. This sample lists 200,000 to 250,000 clones; 82% were detected once. Around 5.7% of the sample is taken by the ten largest.

Sequenced sample: PBMCs. This receptor was taken from a woman aged 40 to 49 in good health and CMV-seropositive. Recombination linked TRBV5-8 to TRBJ2-1; TRBD2 is a possible D gene, resting on 6 matching bases. Here is the DNA: TGTGCCAGCAGCTTCAAAGGGAGGTTGACGTCCTACAATGAGCAGTTCTTC. The resulting protein is CASSFKGRLTSYNEQFF.